These T cell receptor beta chains were read from a single sample in a study of control samples from healthy donors and cancer patients. Sequenced by immunoSEQ multiplex PCR; TCRdb stores in-frame clones only, minus some. Of around 120,000 clones in the sample, roughly nine tenths were seen once. Input material: blood. The receptors here all came from a woman between 18 and 29 years old in good health. CDR3s include the opening cysteine and the closing phenylalanine or tryptophan. Rows give clone size only sometimes, using once, few, many, or a class for an expanded clone.

cdr3_aa,v_call,j_call,clone_size
CASSIDTPGLVRDTQYF,TRBV21-1,TRBJ2-3,.
CASSLLRLGTGAREKLFF,TRBV11-3,TRBJ1-4,once
CASSQVIGGAQQNIQYF,TRBV7-9,TRBJ2-4,.
CASSLGGASGNIQYF,TRBV7-4,TRBJ2-4,.
CASSQVSGSGANVLTF,TRBV4-3,TRBJ2-6,.
CASSARGTGGERAVDTQYF,TRBV5-1,TRBJ2-3,.
CASSARIGTGGESNYGYTF,TRBV2,TRBJ1-2,.
CASSYSTGSGLLYTGELFF,TRBV6-2/TRBV6-3,TRBJ2-2,.
CASSQAGTLYYF,TRBV3-1/TRBV3-2,TRBJ2-7,.
CASSRQGSSYNEQFF,TRBV7-2,TRBJ2-1,.
CASSVIRGLGYEQYF,TRBV7-2,TRBJ2-7,.
CASSQSPYNEQFF,TRBV4-1,TRBJ2-1,.
CASSHRLAGPSTDTQYF,TRBV7-2,TRBJ2-3,.
CASSLARTYEQYF,TRBV27,TRBJ2-7,few
CASSLTSGALRETQYF,TRBV5-8,TRBJ2-5,.
CASSDTTGTGDTGELFF,TRBV2,TRBJ2-2,.
CASNLAGAGEQYF,TRBV7-2,TRBJ2-7,once
CASSLDSTYGYTF,TRBV5-4,TRBJ1-2,.
CAWRGGDPYEQYF,TRBV30,TRBJ2-7,.
CASSPMAAGGPGRDEQFF,TRBV28,TRBJ2-1,once
CASSQGQEGNYEQYF,TRBV4-3,TRBJ2-7,.
CASRPGTSALEELFF,TRBV25-1,TRBJ2-2,.
CASSYRTVGSSYEQYF,TRBV6-6,TRBJ2-7,.
CASSLFGTAYGYTF,TRBV28,TRBJ1-2,.
CASSHGGLGYGYTF,TRBV19,TRBJ1-2,.
CATSERRGSSYNEQFF,TRBV24-1,TRBJ2-1,.
CASSLLAGWDTDTQYF,TRBV5-6,TRBJ2-3,once
CASSWAGGWGANVLTF,TRBV19,TRBJ2-6,.
CASSLTGLAQQETQYF,TRBV5-6,TRBJ2-5,.
CASSPLFFGQANTEAFF,TRBV7-2,TRBJ1-1,.
CASSPGLAETGELFF,TRBV6-6,TRBJ2-2,once
CASSEWQDTDTQYF,TRBV25-1,TRBJ2-3,.
CASSWARGPEAFF,TRBV12-3/TRBV12-4,TRBJ1-1,.
CASSLRDRGVNEKLFF,TRBV3-1/TRBV3-2,TRBJ1-4,once
CAWRGPGLVAQYF,TRBV30,TRBJ2-3,.
CASSLRFVDDDEKLFF,TRBV7-3,TRBJ1-4,.
CASSLRGISGLSPLHF,TRBV7-2,TRBJ1-6,.
CATSDPGQPNTGELFF,TRBV24-1,TRBJ2-2,.
CASSSDRASYNEQFF,TRBV5-6,TRBJ2-1,.
CASSLRRRRQRVETGELFF,TRBV11-2,TRBJ2-2,.
CASKVDDRGSYNSPLHF,TRBV28,TRBJ1-6,few
CASSFWTGLHTEAFF,TRBV27,TRBJ1-1,.
CATSEGTGSYEQYF,TRBV24-1,TRBJ2-7,.
CASRTVSGPSGEQFF,TRBV27,TRBJ2-1,.
CASSLNSAGLDEQYF,TRBV7-2,TRBJ2-7,once
CASSYQGQGNGYTF,TRBV6-5,TRBJ1-2,.
CASSHRLTDYEQYF,TRBV13,TRBJ2-7,.
CASSQGLTNSGANVLTF,TRBV4-3,TRBJ2-6,.
CASSLIGPQQEQYF,TRBV7-2,TRBJ2-7,.
CASSYSTQGPYQPQHF,TRBV6-2/TRBV6-3,TRBJ1-5,.
CASSPDRGQSYGYTF,TRBV4-2,TRBJ1-2,once
CASSKRNQPQHF,TRBV19,TRBJ1-5,.
CASSLGGTREQYF,TRBV5-1,TRBJ2-7,.
CASSLGDRGYEQYF,TRBV5-4,TRBJ2-7,.
CASSQGLAGNEQFF,TRBV7-3,TRBJ2-1,.
CATSDRYSNQPQHF,TRBV15,TRBJ1-5,.